The 7 T cell receptor beta chains presented below share a single source sample, sequenced in a study of blood T cell repertoires in COVID-19. Sequencing used immunoSEQ multiplex PCR; TCRdb keeps in-frame clones, though not all of them. The table lists around 170,000 clones, roughly four fifths of them singletons. The material sequenced was peripheral blood. These receptors were collected from a woman in her seventies with COVID-19, enrolled during active disease.

The CDR3 DNA reads TGTGCCTGGAGTGGGACAGTGGGATATTCACCCCTCCACTTT. This translates into CAWSGTVGYSPLHF. This rearrangement joins TRBV30 to TRBJ1-6; D possibly corresponds to TRBD1 (6 bases). Deletions cut 1 base from V and 8 bases from J, with 12 bases between. Per the germline V gene, CDR1 is GTSNPN and CDR2 is SVGIG (reference sequence). The CDR3 contains 14 residues.

The V gene is TRBV4-1, the J gene TRBJ1-3, with D unresolved. This CDR3 comprises 15 residues. Germline-derived CDR1 and CDR2 are MGHRA and YSYEKL. Trimming left V 1 base short and J 2 bases short, with 9 bases between. The CDR3 protein is CASSQGPGAGNTIYF. CDR3 bases: TGCGCCAGCAGCCAAGGTCCAGGCGCTGGAAACACCATATATTTT.

The CDR3 region is CASSDEGGFSYEQYF. The CDR3 DNA reads as TGTGCCAGCAGTGATGAGGGAGGCTTCTCCTACGAGCAGTACTTC. The V call is TRBV6-1, the J call TRBJ2-7, with TRBD2 as a possible D gene (6 bases). The germline V and J ends were trimmed by 3 bases and 0 bases, with 12 bases remaining between them. The CDR3 is 15 residues long. Germline CDR1 MNHNS, CDR2 SASEGT.

The chain has TRBV5-8 and TRBJ2-6, with D unclear. The CDR3 covers 18 residues. Germline lookup yields CDR1 SGHTS and CDR2 YDEGEE. V lost 3 bases and J lost 0, with 16 bases in between. CDR3 protein: CASSSTPGSSSGANVLTF. The CDR3 region has the DNA TGTGCCAGCAGCTCTACCCCAGGAAGTAGCTCTGGGGCCAACGTCCTGACTTTC. Full variable domain (outside the CDR3, taken from reference TRBV5-8 and TRBJ2-6): EAGVTQSPTHLIKTRGQQATLRCSPISGHTSVYWYQQALGLGLQFLLWYDEGEERNRGNFPPRFSGRQFPNYSSELNVNALELEDSALYLCASSSTPGSSSGANVLTFGAGSRLTVL.

With respect to this clone: One end of the junction is discordant with germline, which a read error may explain. The chain combines TRBV5-6 with TRBJ1-2; 7 bases are a match to TRBD1. From germline, CDR1 is SGHDT and CDR2 YYEEEE. The CDR3 extends over 11 amino acids. The CDR3 region has the DNA TGTGCCAGCAGCTTGGGGGGACAGCCGCTCTTC. Its translation is CASSLGGQPLF.

This chain joins TRBV7-9 and TRBJ1-3; D call uncertain. The CDR3 runs to 15 residues. Per germline, CDR1 SEHNR and CDR2 FQNEAQ (reference sequence). Deletions cut 4 bases from V and 4 bases from J, with 14 bases between. As DNA, the CDR3 is TGTGCCAGCAGCTCGGAGGAAAGAAGGGGAAACACCATATATTTT. Its protein product is CASSSEERRGNTIYF.

The chain has TRBV4-3 and TRBJ2-7; no clear D. This CDR3 has 15 amino acids. The germline V gene encodes CDR1 LGHNA and CDR2 YSLEER. Trimming cost V 4 bases and J 3 bases, with 16 bases left between them. The CDR3 region is CASSPTRQAVYEQYF. As DNA, the CDR3 is TGCGCCAGCAGCCCCACACGGCAGGCCGTCTACGAGCAGTACTTC.